This T cell receptor beta chain is drawn from a study of T cells expressing NK-cell markers. Study at large: The study sequenced eight donors, seven HCMV-seropositive and one seronegative. Study observations and caveats: There remained a lack of clarity about HCMV specificity of expanded NKG2C+ T cell clones. Of the CD8+ T cell pool in five or six donors, roughly 1.0-8% was accounted for by dominant NKG2C+ clonotypes.

A note on this clonotype: Its antigen is as yet unknown.

CDR3 length equals 14 residues. Germline V gene data show CDR1 as LGHDT and CDR2 as YNNKEL (reference sequence). UMI-tagged 5'RACE template switching yielded the TCR beta cDNA. Reanalyzing the 5' RACE reads, TCRdb keeps one entry per CDR3 protein, without DNA. Here the sample table reports 500,000 to 700,000 distinct CDR3 sequences. V usage is TRBV3-1 and J usage is TRBJ1-1; TCRdb calls TRBD1, which cannot be checked without DNA. The material sequenced was blood T cells: a sorted CD56 or NKG2C T cell subset, CD4+ or CD8+ T cells, or bulk PBMC T cells (not recorded which). The origin of this receptor is a man between 18 and 35 years old in good health. This CDR3 is CASRPLGGRTEAFF.